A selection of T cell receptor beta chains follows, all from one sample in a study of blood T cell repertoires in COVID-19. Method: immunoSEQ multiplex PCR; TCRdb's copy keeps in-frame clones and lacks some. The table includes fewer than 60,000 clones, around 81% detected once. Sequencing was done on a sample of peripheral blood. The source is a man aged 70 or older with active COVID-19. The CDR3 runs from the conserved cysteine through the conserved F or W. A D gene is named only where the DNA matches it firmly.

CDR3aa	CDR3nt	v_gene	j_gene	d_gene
CASSGRGQGLEKLFF	TGTGCCAGTAGTGGGCGCGGACAGGGTTTGGAAAAACTGTTTTTT	TRBV19	TRBJ1-4	TRBD1
CASSSGGAGNTIYF	TGTGCCAGCAGCTCAGGGGGCGCCGGAAACACCATATATTTT	TRBV7-2	TRBJ1-3	TRBD1
CASSQEAGGYGYTF	TGCGCCAGCAGCCAAGAAGCAGGGGGCTATGGCTACACCTTC	TRBV4-3	TRBJ1-2	TRBD1
CSANQGEYYGYTF	TGCAGCGCCAATCAGGGGGAATACTATGGCTACACCTTC	TRBV29-1	TRBJ1-2	TRBD1
CATSSGDSGYEQYF	TGTGCCACCAGCAGTGGGGACAGCGGCTACGAGCAGTACTTC	TRBV15	TRBJ2-7	TRBD1
CASSLDPLSGNEQFF	TGTGCCAGCAGCTTAGATCCCCTGAGCGGCAATGAGCAGTTCTTC	TRBV11-2	TRBJ2-1	NA
CASSSTPLLGGVTGELFF	TGTGCCAGCAGCTCCACGCCCCTTCTCGGGGGGGTCACCGGGGAGCTGTTTTTT	TRBV11-2	TRBJ2-2	TRBD2
CASSVRGFYGYTF	TGTGCCAGCAGTGTTCGGGGATTCTATGGCTACACCTTC	TRBV2	TRBJ1-2	NA
CASSYSRVQLNTEAFF	TGTGCCAGCAGTTACTCGAGGGTTCAACTGAACACTGAAGCTTTCTTT	TRBV6-5	TRBJ1-1	NA
CASSQAGRLNSPLHF	TGTGCCAGCAGTCAAGCGGGCAGGTTGAATTCACCCCTCCACTTT	TRBV6-2/TRBV6-3	TRBJ1-6	NA
CSVGGKQGRPDEQYF	TGCAGCGTCGGTGGGAAACAGGGAAGGCCGGACGAGCAGTACTTC	TRBV29-1	TRBJ2-7	NA